This T cell receptor (beta chain) was recovered during a study of blood T cell repertoires in COVID-19. About the research overall: PBMCs, B-cell-depleted T cells, or T cells provided the cDNA or gDNA that made up the material.

How the authors handled the data: Amplified reference gene primers provided the basis for estimating nucleated cell counts. Some clones are missing from TCRdb's copy, which holds only in-frame ones; the method was immunoSEQ multiplex PCR. V and J calls and clone size are those listed in that table; D and trimming were worked out from the DNA. In the table there are approximately 150,000 clones, roughly 87% of which are singletons. Germline values: CDR1 SGHAT, CDR2 FQNNGV. The CDR3 is made up of 14 amino acids. V was clipped by 5 bases and J by 5 bases, with 15 bases between them. The genes are TRBV11-2 and TRBJ2-5; a possible D gene is TRBD2 (7 bases). Material for sequencing was peripheral blood. This TCR came from an older woman who had recovered from COVID-19. The CDR3: CASSPGGRTETQYF. DNA for the CDR3: TGTGCCAGCAGCCCCGGGGGGCGGACGGAGACCCAGTACTTC.